Listed below are T cell receptor beta chains from one sample, sequenced in a study of T cells in localized non-small cell lung cancer. The protocol was immunoSEQ multiplex PCR, while the TCRdb copy is restricted to in-frame clones and leaves out a portion. This sample has 58,000 or so clones, with about nine tenths found just once. This specimen consisted of peripheral blood, obtained before any cancer treatment. The source of these receptors is a woman aged 35-70 years with stage I lung adenocarcinoma. The CDR3 runs from the conserved cysteine through the conserved F or W. The D gene is left open where the match is weak. Clone size appears in some rows only: once, few, many, or a class for an expanded clone.

J gene,clone size,D gene,V gene,CDR3 DNA,CDR3 protein
TRBJ1-3,once,.,TRBV13,TGTGCCAGCAGCTCAGGGCCCAGCGGCTCTGGAAACACCATATATTTT,CASSSGPSGSGNTIYF
TRBJ2-1,.,TRBD1,TRBV5-1,TGCGCCAGCAGCTTGTCAGGACAGGGGCAAAATGAGCAGTTCTTC,CASSLSGQGQNEQFF
TRBJ1-3,.,TRBD1,TRBV19,TGTGCCAGTAGTGTCTTGACAGGGACTGGAAACACCATATATTTT,CASSVLTGTGNTIYF
TRBJ2-5,.,TRBD1,TRBV18,TGTGCCAGCTCACCGACAGACAGGGGGCAAGAGACCCAGTACTTC,CASSPTDRGQETQYF
TRBJ1-5,.,TRBD1,TRBV19,TGTGCCAGTAGTATCGGGACAGGGGGCCTTAGGAATCAGCCCCAGCATTTT,CASSIGTGGLRNQPQHF
TRBJ1-4,.,.,TRBV5-1,TGCGCCAGCAGAGCCAGGGACTCGGGCGAAAAACTGTTTTTT,CASRARDSGEKLFF
TRBJ1-5,.,.,TRBV10-3,TGTGCCCTAGCCGTGGGGAGCAATCAGCCCCAGCATTTT,CALAVGSNQPQHF
TRBJ2-3,.,.,TRBV5-1,TGCGCCAGCAGCTTGGGACTAGACCCAGATACGCAGTATTTT,CASSLGLDPDTQYF
TRBJ1-2,.,.,TRBV7-8,TGTGCCAGCAGCTTATGGGAGACAGGCAGTGGCTACACCTTC,CASSLWETGSGYTF
TRBJ1-1,.,.,TRBV7-3,TGTGCCAGCAGCTCCTCAGGAAGAGTAGAGGCTTTCTTT,CASSSSGRVEAFF
TRBJ1-1,medium-sized,TRBD1,TRBV2,TGTGCCAGCAACCGACGACAGGGCATGAACACTGAAGCTTTCTTT,CASNRRQGMNTEAFF
TRBJ2-1,.,TRBD2,TRBV11-2,TGTGCCAGCAGTCGACTAGCGGGGTACAATGAGCAGTTCTTC,CASSRLAGYNEQFF
TRBJ2-7,.,TRBD2,TRBV11-2,TGTGCCAGCAGCTCATTAGCGGGACTCTCCTACGAGCAGTACTTC,CASSSLAGLSYEQYF
TRBJ1-4,.,.,TRBV28,TGTGCCAGCAGAAATAATGAAAAACTGTTTTTT,CASRNNEKLFF
TRBJ1-2,.,.,TRBV11-1,TGTGCCAGCAGCCAGGGACGTCAGGGCTACACCTTC,CASSQGRQGYTF
TRBJ2-2,.,TRBD1,TRBV7-3,TGTGCCAGCAGCCGAAACAGGGGTATCGGGGAGCTGTTTTTT,CASSRNRGIGELFF
TRBJ2-7,.,.,TRBV5-6,TGTGCCAGCAGACAAACAGGTGCTGTCGAGCAGTACTTC,CASRQTGAVEQYF
TRBJ2-7,.,.,TRBV28,TGTGCCAGCAGCCTGACTTACCCAGGCTACGAGCAGTACTTC,CASSLTYPGYEQYF
TRBJ1-6,few,.,TRBV6-1,TGTGCCAGCAGTGCATCAGAAGGGAATTCACCCCTCCACTTT,CASSASEGNSPLHF
TRBJ2-1,.,TRBD2,TRBV6-5,TGTGCCAGCAGTTACTCGACTAGCGTTTACAATGAGCAGTTCTTC,CASSYSTSVYNEQFF
TRBJ2-1,.,TRBD2,TRBV19,TGTGCCAGTAGTATAAGGCTAGCGGACTACAATGAGCAGTTCTTC,CASSIRLADYNEQFF
TRBJ2-3,.,.,TRBV6-4,TGTGCCAGCAGCGGCCTAGCGTTTACAGATACGCAGTATTTT,CASSGLAFTDTQYF
TRBJ2-7,.,.,TRBV18,TGTGCCAGCTCACCACCGAGCACCTTTTCCTACGAGCAGTACTTC,CASSPPSTFSYEQYF
TRBJ2-3,.,.,TRBV27,TGTGCCAGCAGTTTACAACAGGGTTGGGATACGCAGTATTTT,CASSLQQGWDTQYF
TRBJ1-3,.,.,TRBV19,TGTGCCAGTAGTACCCCCTCCTCTGGAAACACCATATATTTT,CASSTPSSGNTIYF
TRBJ1-2,.,.,TRBV11-2,TGTGCCAGCAGCTCCCTACGTAGATATCTAGTCTATGGCTACACCTTC,CASSSLRRYLVYGYTF